This entry features one T cell receptor beta chain sequence. Sequenced by immunoSEQ multiplex PCR; TCRdb stores in-frame clones only, minus some. Seen here are around 290,000 clones, 88% observed once, and the top ten hold 2% to 2.5%. In terms of age and location, participants ranged from about 18 to 89 years and lived in about two dozen US areas. Categorization into cohorts depended on clinical history that participants reported. The sample is drawn from a study of blood T cell repertoires in COVID-19. The CDR3 covers 13 residues. Trimming cost V 1 base and J 9 bases, with 7 bases left between them. CDR1 and CDR2 (germline): SGHTA, FQGNSA.

The chain combines TRBV7-2 with TRBJ1-6; D remains unclear. Sequencing used PBMCs or T cells enriched from blood (not recorded which). This TCR was recovered from a woman in her sixties or seventies in a cohort exposed to, infected with or recovered from COVID-19 (not recorded which). The DNA of the CDR3 is TGTGCCAGCAGCTTAGAGTCGAGTTCACCCCTCCACTTT. Translation: CASSLESSSPLHF.